Given below is one T cell receptor (beta chain) in context. Germline-derived CDR1 and CDR2 are LNHDA and SQIVND (reference sequence). The germline V and J ends were trimmed by 9 bases and 0 bases, with 27 bases remaining between them. This CDR3 spans 20 amino acids. Repertoires were generated with immunoSEQ multiplex PCR, while TCRdb's copy carries only in-frame clones and drops some. This repertoire shows 95,000 to 110,000 clones, 89% found once; its top ten account for roughly 6.5%. This sample is part of a study of T cell responses to AZD1222 COVID-19 vaccine. The source was peripheral blood, collected on day 0 of AZD1222 vaccination. This TCR derives from an adult in good health. J is TRBJ2-6 and V is TRBV19; D possibly matches TRBD1 or TRBD2 (5 bases each). CDR3 sequence reads: CARRIRDATPPGSGANVLTF. Written as DNA, the CDR3 is TGTGCCAGACGTATCCGGGACGCCACTCCGCCAGGCTCTGGGGCCAACGTCCTGACTTTC.